Presented here are 6 T cell receptor beta chains from one specimen sequenced in a study of tumor-infiltrating T cells and Merkel cell polyomavirus. Whole-study context: The T cells studied were CD8+ and recognized the Merkel cell polyomavirus KLL epitope.

Sequencing used immunoSEQ multiplex PCR; TCRdb keeps in-frame clones, though not all of them. The sample gives approximately 2,000 clones, approximately 98% of which show up once; more than 2% is in the top ten. Every patient's tumor was robustly positive for Merkel cell polyomavirus Large T antigen on immunohistochemistry. Sequencing was done on a sample of lymph node tissue. The source is a man aged 65 to 85 with Merkel cell carcinoma.

The chain recombines TRBV11-2 with TRBJ2-2; D perhaps matches TRBD2 (7 bases). Germline CDR1 and CDR2: SGHAT and FQNNGV. V was cut by 4 bases and J by 4 bases, with 22 bases left in between. The CDR3 spans 18 residues. CDR3 sequence reads: CASSYRVGGGPSTGELFF. The DNA for the CDR3 is TGTGCCAGCAGCTACAGGGTGGGGGGGGGCCCCTCCACCGGGGAGCTGTTTTTT.

This rearrangement joins TRBV19 to TRBJ1-5; the match to TRBD1 covers 8 bases. V shed 2 bases, J shed 0 bases, and the junction held 15 bases outside the gene matches. The CDR3 is made up of 20 amino acids. In germline, CDR1 is LNHDA, CDR2 SQIVND (reference sequence). The chain's CDR3 is CASSIRAGTGDLYSNQPQHF. For the CDR3, the DNA is TGTGCCAGTAGTATAAGGGCCGGGACAGGAGACTTATATAGCAATCAGCCCCAGCATTTT. The full variable domain, its missing parts supplied by reference TRBV19 and TRBJ1-5, is DGGITQSPKYLFRKEGQNVTLSCEQNLNHDAMYWYRQDPGQGLRLIYYSQIVNDFQKGDIAEGYSVSREKKESFPLTVTSAQKNPTAFYLCASSIRAGTGDLYSNQPQHFGDGTRLSIL.

V gene TRBV9 combines with J gene TRBJ2-5; 7 positions match TRBD1. The length of the CDR3 is 15 residues. The J segment lost 4 bases and the V segment lost 2 bases, leaving 8 bases of the junction unmatched. The V gene's germline CDR1 is SGDLS and CDR2 YYNGEE. Written as DNA, the CDR3 is TGTGCCAGCAGCGTGGCAGGGGGATTGGGAGAGACCCAGTACTTC. Protein: CASSVAGGLGETQYF.

The chain recombines TRBV6-6 with TRBJ1-1; TRBD1 matches at 10 bases. The CDR3 runs to 15 residues. Germline CDR1 and CDR2: MNHNY and SVGAGI (reference sequence). The J segment lost 1 base and the V segment lost 6 bases, leaving 5 bases of the junction unmatched. The CDR3 is CASRPWTGGNTEAFF. CDR3 DNA: TGTGCCAGCAGACCTTGGACAGGGGGGAACACTGAAGCTTTCTTT.

The chain links TRBV6-1 to TRBJ2-7; D might be TRBD1 (5 bases). Deletions cut 2 bases from V and 12 bases from J, with 14 bases between. Germline CDR1 MNHNS, CDR2 SASEGT. There are 12 residues in the CDR3. The CDR3 here is CASSELGQGWYV. In nucleotides, the CDR3 is TGTGCCAGCAGTGAATTAGGGCAGGGTTGGTACGTC.

The chain joins TRBV19 to TRBJ1-5, with D maybe TRBD1 (5 bases). V was shortened by 7 bases and J by 9 bases, with 22 bases between the two germline ends. Germline-derived CDR1 and CDR2 are LNHDA and SQIVND (reference sequence). The CDR3 totals 15 residues. CDR3 amino acids: CASKDAPGVFSPQHF. In DNA form, the CDR3 reads TGTGCCAGTAAGGATGCCCCGGGGGTTTTCTCGCCCCAGCATTTT.